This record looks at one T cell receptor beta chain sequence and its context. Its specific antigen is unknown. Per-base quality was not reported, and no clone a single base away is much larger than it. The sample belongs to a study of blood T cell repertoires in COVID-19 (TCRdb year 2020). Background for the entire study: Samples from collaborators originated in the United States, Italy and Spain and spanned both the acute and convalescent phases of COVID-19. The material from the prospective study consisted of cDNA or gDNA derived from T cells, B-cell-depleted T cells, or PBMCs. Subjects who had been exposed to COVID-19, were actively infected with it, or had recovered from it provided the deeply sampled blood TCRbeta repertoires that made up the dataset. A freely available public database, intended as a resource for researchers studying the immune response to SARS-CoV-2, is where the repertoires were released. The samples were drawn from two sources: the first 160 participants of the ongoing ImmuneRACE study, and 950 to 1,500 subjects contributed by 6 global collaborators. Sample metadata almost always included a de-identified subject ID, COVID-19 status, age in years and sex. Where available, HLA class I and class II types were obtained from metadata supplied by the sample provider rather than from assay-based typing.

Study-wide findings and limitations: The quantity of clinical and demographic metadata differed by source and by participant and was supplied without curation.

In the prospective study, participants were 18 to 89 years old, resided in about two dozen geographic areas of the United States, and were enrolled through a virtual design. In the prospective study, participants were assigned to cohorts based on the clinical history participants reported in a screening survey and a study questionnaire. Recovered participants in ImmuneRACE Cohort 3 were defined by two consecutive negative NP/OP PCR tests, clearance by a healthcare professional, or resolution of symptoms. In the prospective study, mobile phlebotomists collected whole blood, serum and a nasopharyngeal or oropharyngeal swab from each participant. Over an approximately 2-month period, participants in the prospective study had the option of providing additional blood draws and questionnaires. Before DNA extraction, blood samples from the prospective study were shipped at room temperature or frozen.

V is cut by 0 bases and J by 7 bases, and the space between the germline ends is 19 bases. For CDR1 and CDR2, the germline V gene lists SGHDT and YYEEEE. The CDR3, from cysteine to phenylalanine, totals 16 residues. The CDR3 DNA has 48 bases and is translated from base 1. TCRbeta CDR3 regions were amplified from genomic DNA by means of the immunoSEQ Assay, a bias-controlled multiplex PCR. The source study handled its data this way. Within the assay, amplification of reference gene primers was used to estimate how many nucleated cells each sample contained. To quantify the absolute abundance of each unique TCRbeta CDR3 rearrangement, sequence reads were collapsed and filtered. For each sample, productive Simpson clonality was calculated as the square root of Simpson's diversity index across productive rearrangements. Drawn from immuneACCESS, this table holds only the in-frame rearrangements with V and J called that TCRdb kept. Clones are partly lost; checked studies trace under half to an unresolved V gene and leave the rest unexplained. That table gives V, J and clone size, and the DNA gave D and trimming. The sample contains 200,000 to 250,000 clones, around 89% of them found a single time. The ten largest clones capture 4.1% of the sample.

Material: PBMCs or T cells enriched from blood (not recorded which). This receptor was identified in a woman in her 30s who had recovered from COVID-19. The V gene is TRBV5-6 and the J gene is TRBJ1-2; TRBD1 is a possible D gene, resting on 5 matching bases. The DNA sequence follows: TGTGCCAGCAGCTTGGGCGTACAGGCTTACCTTTTTGGCTACACCTTC. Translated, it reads CASSLGVQAYLFGYTF.